These 9 T cell receptor beta chains share one sample of origin, sequenced in a study of blood T cells in healthy people across ages. The authors ran a second PCR of 7 to 11 cycles using a sample-barcoded 5' primer and a J-beta primer mix. TCRdb reanalysed the 5' RACE reads using MiXCR and keeps one entry per CDR3 protein. Of hundreds of thousands of distinct CDR3 sequences detected, about 30% appear once; the ten largest clones hold roughly 14%. The sample was blood. These receptors originate from a woman of 80 years or more in good health.

This clonotype was detected many times. One junction end does not reproduce the germline sequence, and a read error may be involved. The chain is built from TRBV5-1 and TRBJ1-2, with 8 bases matching TRBD1. CDR1 is SGHRS and CDR2 is YFSETQ in the germline V gene. The CDR3 is 13 amino acids. The CDR3 DNA follows: TGTGCCAGCAGCTCAGGACAGGGCTATGGCTACACCTTC. It codes for CASSSGQGYGYTF.

This chain uses TRBV2 with TRBJ2-3; TRBD2 agrees at 7 bases. This CDR3 has 16 residues. The V gene end was trimmed by 3 bases and the J gene end by 4 bases; junction bases not matched to a gene: 10. From germline, CDR1 is SNHLY and CDR2 FYNNEI. CDR3 nucleotide sequence: TGTGCCAGCAGTGACGCCGGGACTACGATCGCAGATACGCAGTATTTT. This codes for CASSDAGTTIADTQYF.

The CDR3 DNA sequence: TGCAGTGCTAGAGAAGGACTAGCGGGAGCTAATGAGCAGTTCTTC. Translating gives CSAREGLAGANEQFF. The chain combines TRBV20-1 with TRBJ2-1; 13 bases are a match to TRBD2. The V segment lost 0 bases and the J segment 7 bases; nucleotides outside the gene matches: 3. In germline, CDR1 is DFQATT, CDR2 SNEGSKA (reference sequence). The CDR3 has 15 amino acids.

A word on this clonotype: This may come from a read error, since a much larger clone is one base off. The chain couples TRBV20-1 to TRBJ1-2; D is uncertain. The germline gives CDR1 DFQATT, CDR2 SNEGSKA (reference sequence). This CDR3 is built from 11 residues. The chain's CDR3 is CRASRQEVYTF. CDR3 sequence (DNA): TGCAGGGCTAGTCGGCAGGAGGTCTACACCTTC.

Details on this clonotype: With a much larger clone just one base away, this may be a read error. J is TRBJ2-5 and V is TRBV7-9; D is unclear. V was clipped by 7 bases and J by 11 bases, with 17 bases between them. The CDR3 has 12 amino acids. Germline lookup yields CDR1 SEHNR and CDR2 FQNEAQ (reference sequence). The CDR3 here is CASTPLAGEQYF. In nucleotides, the CDR3 is TGTGCCAGCACCCCCCTGGCTGGTGAGCAGTACTTC.

This clonotype was counted ten times or more. The chain couples TRBV27 to TRBJ1-5; 7 bases align to TRBD1. J lost 6 bases, V lost 3 bases, and 8 bases had no gene match. The length of the CDR3 is 15 residues. Per the germline V gene, CDR1 is MNHEY and CDR2 is SMNVEV (reference sequence). CDR3 bases: TGTGCCAGCAGTTTGGCTGACAGGGTGGGTCAGCCCCAGCATTTT. Translation: CASSLADRVGQPQHF.

This clonotype came up a few times. V gene TRBV2 combines with J gene TRBJ2-7, with 8 bases identical to TRBD1. V lost 7 bases and J lost 6; bases outside the gene matches: 8. The V gene's germline CDR1 is SNHLY and CDR2 FYNNEI. This CDR3 comprises 13 residues. CDR3 DNA sequence: TGTGCCAGCACGATGGCAGGGGGCGCCGAGCAGTACTTC. Amino acid sequence: CASTMAGGAEQYF.

This clonotype has ten or more counts. This chain uses TRBV28 with TRBJ2-3; D unresolved. Germline-derived CDR1 and CDR2 are MDHEN and SYDVKM. V shed 3 bases and J shed 0 bases, with 7 bases lying between them. The CDR3 is 14 residues long. The CDR3 region has the DNA TGTGCCAGCAGTTTGAGCCTTAGCACAGATACGCAGTATTTT. Protein sequence: CASSLSLSTDTQYF.

Turning to this clonotype: Being one base from a much bigger clone, this may be a read error. This chain joins TRBV6-5 and TRBJ2-5; D is ambiguous. Germline lookup yields CDR1 MNHEY and CDR2 SVGAGI. V lost 0 bases and J lost 11, with 13 bases in between. CDR3 size: 13 residues. In DNA, the CDR3 is TGTGCCAGCAGTTACTCGACATACAATGAGCAGTACTTC. This translates into CASSYSTYNEQYF.